This is a list of T cell receptor beta chains from one sample in a study of technical replicates of blood from several donors. The table came from immunoSEQ multiplex PCR; TCRdb's copy has only in-frame clones and leaves some out. The data contain 80,000 to 90,000 clones, about 94% of them singletons. The sample taken for sequencing was T cells isolated from PBMCs. All receptors derive from a human donor in good health. Both conserved end residues are part of each CDR3. D genes are given only for firm matches. Clone size is stated in some rows and not others, as once, few, many or a class when expanded.

clone_size | j_call | d_call | v_call | cdr3_aa | cdr3_nt
NA | TRBJ1-2 | TRBD1 | TRBV6-4 | CASSSWTGSHGYTF | TGTGCCAGCAGTTCTTGGACAGGGAGCCATGGCTACACCTTC
NA | TRBJ1-1 | TRBD1 | TRBV5-5 | CASSLGTGVGEAFF | TGTGCCAGCAGCTTGGGGACAGGGGTCGGTGAAGCTTTCTTT
NA | TRBJ2-7 | TRBD2 | TRBV19 | CASSRLAGSYEQYF | TGTGCCAGTAGTAGACTAGCGGGAAGCTACGAGCAGTACTTC
NA | TRBJ2-7 | NA | TRBV19 | CASRESQGSYEQYF | TGTGCCAGTAGAGAATCCCAGGGCTCCTACGAGCAGTACTTC
NA | TRBJ2-2 | NA | TRBV9 | CASRGPTGELFF | TGTGCCAGTCGAGGTCCCACCGGGGAGCTGTTTTTT
NA | TRBJ2-5 | TRBD1 | TRBV5-1 | CARTGEGAGETQYF | TGCGCCAGGACTGGAGAGGGGGCCGGGGAGACCCAGTACTTC
NA | TRBJ2-7 | TRBD1 | TRBV5-1 | CASSPQDRLYEQYF | TGCGCCAGCAGCCCCCAGGACAGGCTCTACGAGCAGTACTTC
NA | TRBJ2-3 | NA | TRBV7-9 | CASSPSIQADTQYF | TGTGCCAGCAGCCCCTCCATACAGGCAGATACGCAGTATTTT
NA | TRBJ1-2 | TRBD1 | TRBV19 | CASSMTNRGYGYTF | TGTGCCAGTAGTATGACTAACAGGGGATATGGCTACACCTTC
NA | TRBJ2-7 | TRBD2 | TRBV7-2 | CASTRTSVYEQYF | TGTGCCAGCACCCGGACTAGCGTCTACGAGCAGTACTTC
NA | TRBJ1-2 | NA | TRBV7-8 | CASSLSHSNYGYTF | TGTGCCAGCAGCTTAAGTCACAGTAACTATGGCTACACCTTC
NA | TRBJ1-2 | NA | TRBV29-1 | CSVEAQGVRGYGYTF | TGCAGCGTTGAAGCCCAGGGCGTCAGAGGCTATGGCTACACCTTC
NA | TRBJ2-3 | NA | TRBV21-1 | CASSPTVSGRITDTQYF | TGTGCCAGCAGCCCTACGGTGAGCGGGAGGATCACAGATACGCAGTATTTT
NA | TRBJ1-2 | NA | TRBV28 | CASSPRQYYGYTF | TGTGCCAGCAGTCCCCGACAGTACTATGGCTACACCTTC
NA | TRBJ1-1 | TRBD1 | TRBV10-2 | CASSERQGSWRNTEAFF | TGCGCCAGCAGTGAGCGACAGGGTTCTTGGCGGAACACTGAAGCTTTCTTT
NA | TRBJ2-7 | TRBD1 | TRBV5-6 | CASSRDRGFTSGLGQYF | TGTGCCAGCAGCCGGGACAGGGGGTTCACTAGCGGGCTGGGGCAGTACTTC
NA | TRBJ1-2 | NA | TRBV2 | CASSEQGWYGYTF | TGTGCCAGCAGTGAGCAGGGGTGGTATGGCTACACCTTC
NA | TRBJ2-1 | TRBD2 | TRBV7-6 | CASSASGSYEQFF | TGTGCCAGCAGCGCAAGCGGGAGCTATGAGCAGTTCTTC
NA | TRBJ2-7 | TRBD1 | TRBV2 | CASRAPGTGVDEQYF | TGTGCCAGCAGGGCCCCCGGGACAGGGGTAGACGAGCAGTACTTC
NA | TRBJ1-2 | TRBD1 | TRBV5-6 | CASSLEGPGTGANYGYTF | TGTGCCAGCAGCTTGGAAGGCCCCGGGACAGGGGCCAACTATGGCTACACCTTC
NA | TRBJ2-7 | NA | TRBV14 | CASSQVGHIRYEQYF | TGTGCCAGCAGCCAAGTGGGACACATACGCTACGAGCAGTACTTC
NA | TRBJ2-7 | NA | TRBV4-1 | CASSQADRSSYEQYF | TGCGCCAGCAGCCAAGCCGACCGGAGCTCCTACGAGCAGTACTTC
NA | TRBJ1-3 | NA | TRBV30 | CAWSGSTSGNTIYF | TGTGCCTGGAGTGGGTCGACTTCTGGAAACACCATATATTTT
few | TRBJ1-5 | NA | TRBV18 | CASSQNRDQPQHF | TGTGCCAGCTCACAGAACAGGGATCAGCCCCAGCATTTT
NA | TRBJ2-2 | NA | TRBV19 | CASSIFSALSGELFF | TGTGCCAGTAGTATCTTCTCAGCGTTGTCCGGGGAGCTGTTTTTT
NA | TRBJ1-1 | NA | TRBV27 | CASSLSAGLVSDTEAFF | TGTGCCAGCAGTTTATCGGCAGGGCTAGTCTCGGACACTGAAGCTTTCTTT
NA | TRBJ1-2 | TRBD1 | TRBV10-1 | CASDGQGAIPTRKANYGYTF | TGCGCCAGCGACGGACAGGGAGCAATCCCAACAAGAAAAGCTAACTATGGCTACACCTTC
NA | TRBJ1-2 | TRBD1 | TRBV28 | CASKKWGQNYGYTF | TGTGCCAGTAAAAAATGGGGACAGAACTATGGCTACACCTTC
NA | TRBJ2-7 | NA | TRBV19 | CASSTQSSYEQYF | TGTGCCAGTAGTACACAGAGCTCCTACGAGCAGTACTTC
NA | TRBJ1-2 | NA | TRBV19 | CASSIDGLFYGYTF | TGTGCCAGTAGTATAGATGGGCTCTTCTATGGCTACACCTTC
NA | TRBJ2-3 | NA | TRBV5-1 | CASSPRAGLDTQYF | TGCGCCAGCTCTCCAAGGGCCGGACTAGATACGCAGTATTTT
NA | TRBJ1-1 | NA | TRBV6-1 | CASNLRTLNTEAFF | TGTGCCAGCAACCTAAGGACATTGAACACTGAAGCTTTCTTT
NA | TRBJ2-2 | TRBD2 | TRBV10-3 | CAISGGGAVGELFF | TGTGCCATCAGTGGCGGGGGGGCCGTCGGGGAGCTGTTTTTT
NA | TRBJ2-3 | TRBD2 | TRBV28 | CASSIDLAARTDTQYF | TGTGCCAGCAGTATCGACCTAGCGGCTCGCACAGATACGCAGTATTTT
NA | TRBJ1-5 | TRBD1 | TRBV7-8 | CASSKDRGLVSNQPQHF | TGTGCCAGCAGCAAGGACAGGGGGCTTGTTAGCAATCAGCCCCAGCATTTT
NA | TRBJ2-5 | TRBD1 | TRBV18 | CASSPPGTGEETQYF | TGTGCCAGCTCACCACCCGGGACAGGGGAAGAGACCCAGTACTTC
NA | TRBJ1-1 | TRBD1 | TRBV11-2 | CASSRKDRATNTEAFF | TGTGCCAGCAGCCGAAAAGACAGGGCCACGAACACTGAAGCTTTCTTT
NA | TRBJ1-6 | TRBD1 | TRBV27 | CASPRAGQDNSPLHF | TGTGCCAGCCCTAGGGCGGGACAGGATAATTCACCCCTCCACTTT
NA | TRBJ2-7 | TRBD2 | TRBV27 | CASRYLAGDQGEQYF | TGTGCCAGCCGATATCTGGCGGGAGATCAGGGCGAGCAGTACTTC
NA | TRBJ2-3 | NA | TRBV29-1 | CSVDLAGITDTQYF | TGCAGCGTTGATTTGGCCGGGATCACAGATACGCAGTATTTT
NA | TRBJ2-3 | TRBD2 | TRBV9 | CASSVASWASGGGRGTQYF | TGTGCCAGCAGCGTAGCCTCGTGGGCTAGCGGGGGGGGTAGGGGTACGCAGTATTTT
NA | TRBJ1-1 | NA | TRBV7-9 | CASSLEPNTEAFF | TGTGCCAGCAGCTTGGAGCCTAACACTGAAGCTTTCTTT
NA | TRBJ1-1 | TRBD1 | TRBV28 | CASSPPDREAFF | TGTGCCAGCAGCCCCCCGGACAGGGAAGCTTTCTTT
NA | TRBJ2-7 | TRBD2 | TRBV7-9 | CASSLELAGGLSYEQYF | TGTGCCAGCAGCTTAGAACTAGCGGGAGGCCTATCCTACGAGCAGTACTTC
NA | TRBJ1-1 | NA | TRBV28 | CASSSPGREAFF | TGTGCCAGCTCAAGCCCAGGGCGCGAGGCTTTCTTT
NA | TRBJ1-1 | NA | TRBV5-1 | CASSLDVADTEAFF | TGCGCCAGCAGCTTGGACGTGGCAGACACTGAAGCTTTCTTT
NA | TRBJ1-5 | NA | TRBV10-1 | CASSELEWSNQPQHF | TGCGCCAGCAGTGAGTTGGAGTGGAGCAATCAGCCCCAGCATTTT
NA | TRBJ1-1 | NA | TRBV11-3 | CASSLELFRVNTEAFF | TGTGCCAGCAGCTTAGAACTGTTTCGAGTGAACACTGAAGCTTTCTTT
NA | TRBJ2-7 | NA | TRBV4-1 | CASSRGLGEQYF | TGCGCCAGCAGCCGGGGGCTAGGCGAGCAGTACTTC
NA | TRBJ2-7 | NA | TRBV9 | CASSVGGNIYEQYF | TGTGCCAGCAGCGTAGGCGGGAACATCTACGAGCAGTACTTC
NA | TRBJ1-4 | NA | TRBV27 | CASSLAGKKLFF | TGTGCCAGCAGTTTAGCGGGGAAAAAACTGTTTTTT
NA | TRBJ1-2 | NA | TRBV27 | CASTPSLGSNYGYTF | TGTGCCAGCACCCCTAGTCTTGGGAGCAACTATGGCTACACCTTC
once | TRBJ1-2 | TRBD1 | TRBV7-9 | CASRHGQDYGYTF | TGTGCCAGCAGACATGGACAGGACTATGGCTACACCTTC
NA | TRBJ1-5 | NA | TRBV7-2 | CASSLEAGPQPQHF | TGTGCCAGCAGCTTAGAGGCAGGCCCTCAGCCCCAGCATTTT
NA | TRBJ2-1 | TRBD1 | TRBV4-1 | CASRSPGTGPSDEQFF | TGCGCCAGCAGGTCTCCCGGGACAGGGCCTTCGGATGAGCAGTTCTTC
NA | TRBJ1-2 | NA | TRBV27 | CASSLSGTLYGYTF | TGTGCCAGCAGTTTATCTGGGACTCTCTATGGCTACACCTTC
NA | TRBJ2-1 | NA | TRBV2 | CASSATRSYNEQFF | TGTGCCAGCAGTGCTACTCGCTCCTACAATGAGCAGTTCTTC
NA | TRBJ1-1 | NA | TRBV30 | CAWTLIGSEAFF | TGTGCCTGGACCCTTATTGGGAGTGAAGCTTTCTTT
NA | TRBJ2-7 | TRBD1 | TRBV6-5 | CASSYRRQGPYEQYF | TGTGCCAGCAGTTACCGGCGACAGGGGCCCTACGAGCAGTACTTC